Following are 3 T cell receptor beta chains from one sample sequenced in a study of OX40 agonist ivuxolimab in advanced cancers. Sequencing was performed with immunoSEQ multiplex PCR; in TCRdb, only in-frame clones are kept and a portion is missing. The table records approximately 82,000 clones, approximately 85% of them present only once. The sample consisted of CD4+ or CD8+ T cells sorted from blood, taken in a trial of the OX40 agonist ivuxolimab. These receptor sequences come from an adult with an advanced solid tumor such as melanoma, head and neck, liver or kidney cancer.

This chain joins TRBV6-1 and TRBJ1-5; D remains unclear. The CDR3 spans 13 residues. V lost 6 bases and J lost 6, with 12 bases in between. Looked up from germline, CDR1 is MNHNS and CDR2 is SASEGT. CDR3 nucleotides: TGTGCCAGCAGCCCAACACGCGGTCAGCCCCAGCATTTT. This gives the protein CASSPTRGQPQHF.

This clone has just a few counts. This CDR3 is missing its conserved last phenylalanine or tryptophan, likely due to a read error. The DNA is left out, because the CDR3 cannot be placed on it with certainty; the CDR3 is given as TCRdb lists it. The chain employs TRBV5-4 and TRBJ1-1. With termini counted, the CDR3 has 14 amino acids. Germline CDR1 is SGHNT and CDR2 is YYREEE (reference sequence). CDR3: CASSLGQGRSGGSV.

The genes are TRBV19 and TRBJ1-3; 10 positions match TRBD1. The CDR3 consists of 16 residues. Looked up from germline, CDR1 is LNHDA and CDR2 is SQIVND (reference sequence). After removal of 7 bases from V and 2 bases from J, the junction contained 8 bases not matched to a gene. The chain's CDR3 is CASTVDRGLPGNTIYF. The DNA of the CDR3 is TGTGCCAGTACGGTAGACAGGGGGCTTCCTGGAAACACCATATATTTT.